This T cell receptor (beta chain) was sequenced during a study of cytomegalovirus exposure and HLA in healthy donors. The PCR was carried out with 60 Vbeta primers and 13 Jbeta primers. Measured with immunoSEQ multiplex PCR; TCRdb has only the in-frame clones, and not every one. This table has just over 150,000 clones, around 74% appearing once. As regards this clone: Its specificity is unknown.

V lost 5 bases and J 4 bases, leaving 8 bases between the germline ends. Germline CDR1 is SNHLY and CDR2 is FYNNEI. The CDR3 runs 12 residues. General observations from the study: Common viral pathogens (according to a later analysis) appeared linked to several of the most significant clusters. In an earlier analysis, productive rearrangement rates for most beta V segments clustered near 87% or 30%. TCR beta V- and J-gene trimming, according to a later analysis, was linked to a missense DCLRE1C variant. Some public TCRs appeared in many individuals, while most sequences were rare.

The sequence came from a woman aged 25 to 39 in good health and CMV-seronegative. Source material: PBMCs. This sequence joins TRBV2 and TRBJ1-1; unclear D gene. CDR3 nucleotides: TGTGCCAGCAGTATCGCGGTCACTGAAGCTTTCTTT. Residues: CASSIAVTEAFF.